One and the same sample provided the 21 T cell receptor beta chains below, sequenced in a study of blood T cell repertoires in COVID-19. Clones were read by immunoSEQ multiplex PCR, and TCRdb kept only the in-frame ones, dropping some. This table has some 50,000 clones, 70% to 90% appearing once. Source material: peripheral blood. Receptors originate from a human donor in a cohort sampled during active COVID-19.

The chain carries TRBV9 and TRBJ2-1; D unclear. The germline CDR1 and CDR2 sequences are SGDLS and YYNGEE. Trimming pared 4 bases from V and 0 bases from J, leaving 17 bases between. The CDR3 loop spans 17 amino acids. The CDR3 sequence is CASSRMSDWSSYNEQFF. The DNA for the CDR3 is TGTGCCAGCAGCAGGATGTCTGACTGGAGCTCCTACAATGAGCAGTTCTTC. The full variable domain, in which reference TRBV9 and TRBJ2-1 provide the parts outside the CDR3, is DSGVTQTPKHLITATGQRVTLRCSPRSGDLSVYWYQQSLDQGLQFLIQYYNGEERAKGNILERFSAQQFPDLHSELNLSSLELGDSALYFCASSRMSDWSSYNEQFFGPGTRLTVL.

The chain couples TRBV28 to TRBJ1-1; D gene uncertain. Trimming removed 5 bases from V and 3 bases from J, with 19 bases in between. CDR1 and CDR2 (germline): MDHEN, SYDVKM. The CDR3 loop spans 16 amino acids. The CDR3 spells CASSPPLVGLYTEAFF. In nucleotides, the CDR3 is TGTGCCAGCAGTCCCCCACTCGTTGGTTTATACACTGAAGCTTTCTTT.

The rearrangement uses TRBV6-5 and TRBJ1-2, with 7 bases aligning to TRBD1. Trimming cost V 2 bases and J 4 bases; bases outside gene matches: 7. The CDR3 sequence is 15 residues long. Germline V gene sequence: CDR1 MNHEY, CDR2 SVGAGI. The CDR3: CASSYDPRGVYGYTF. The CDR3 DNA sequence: TGTGCCAGCAGTTACGATCCCAGGGGGGTCTATGGCTACACCTTC.

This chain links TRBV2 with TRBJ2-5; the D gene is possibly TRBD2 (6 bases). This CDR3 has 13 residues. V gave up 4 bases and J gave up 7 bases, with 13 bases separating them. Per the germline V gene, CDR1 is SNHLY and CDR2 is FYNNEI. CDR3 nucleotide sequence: TGTGCCAGCAGTGTCTCGGAGGGTCGGACCCAGTACTTC. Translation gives CASSVSEGRTQYF.

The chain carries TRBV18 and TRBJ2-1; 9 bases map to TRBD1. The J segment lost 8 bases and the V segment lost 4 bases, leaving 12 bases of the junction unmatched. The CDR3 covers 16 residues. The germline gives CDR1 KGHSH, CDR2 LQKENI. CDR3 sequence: CASSQRRDRVFDEQFF. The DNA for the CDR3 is TGTGCCAGCTCACAGCGTAGGGACAGGGTCTTCGATGAGCAGTTCTTC. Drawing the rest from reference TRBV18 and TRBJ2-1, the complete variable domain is NAGVMQNPRHLVRRRGQEARLRCSPMKGHSHVYWYRQLPEEGLKFMVYLQKENIIDESGMPKERFSAEFPKEGPSILRIQQVVRGDSAAYFCASSQRRDRVFDEQFFGPGTRLTVL.

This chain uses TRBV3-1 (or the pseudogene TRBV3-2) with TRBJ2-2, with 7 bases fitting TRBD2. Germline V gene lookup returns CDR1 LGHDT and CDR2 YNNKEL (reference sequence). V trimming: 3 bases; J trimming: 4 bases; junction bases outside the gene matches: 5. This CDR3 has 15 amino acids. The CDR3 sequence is CASSHKLAITGELFF. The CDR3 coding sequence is TGTGCCAGCAGCCATAAACTAGCGATCACCGGGGAGCTGTTTTTT.

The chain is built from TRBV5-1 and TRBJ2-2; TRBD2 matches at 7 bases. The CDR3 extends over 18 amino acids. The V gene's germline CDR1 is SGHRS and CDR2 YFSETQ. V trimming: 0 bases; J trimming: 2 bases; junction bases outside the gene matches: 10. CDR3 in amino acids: CASSLVGGPTVNTGELFF. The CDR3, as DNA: TGCGCCAGCAGCTTGGTGGGAGGGCCCACCGTTAACACCGGGGAGCTGTTTTTT.

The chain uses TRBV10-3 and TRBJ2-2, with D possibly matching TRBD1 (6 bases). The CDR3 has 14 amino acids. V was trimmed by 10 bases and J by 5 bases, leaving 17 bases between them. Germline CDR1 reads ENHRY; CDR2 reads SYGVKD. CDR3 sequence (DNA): TGTGCCACCCGACCTAACAGGGAGACCGGGGAGCTGTTTTTT. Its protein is CATRPNRETGELFF.

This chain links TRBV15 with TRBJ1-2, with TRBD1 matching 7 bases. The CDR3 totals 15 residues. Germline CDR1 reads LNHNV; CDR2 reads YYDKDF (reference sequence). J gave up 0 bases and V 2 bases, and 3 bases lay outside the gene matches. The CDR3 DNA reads TGTGCCACCAGCAGAACGGGACAGACTAACTATGGCTACACCTTC. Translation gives CATSRTGQTNYGYTF.

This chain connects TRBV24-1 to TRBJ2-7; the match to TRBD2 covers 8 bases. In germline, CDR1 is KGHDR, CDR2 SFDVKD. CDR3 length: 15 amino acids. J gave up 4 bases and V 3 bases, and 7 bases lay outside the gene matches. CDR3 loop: CATSDVSGSSYEQYF. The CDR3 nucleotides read TGTGCCACCAGTGATGTCAGCGGGAGTTCGTACGAGCAGTACTTC.

In DNA, the CDR3 is TGTGCCAGCAGCGTTTACAGGGTCGAAGTGGGCGGGGAGCTGTTTTTT. Protein product: CASSVYRVEVGGELFF. This chain joins TRBV9 and TRBJ2-2; D is possibly TRBD1 (6 bases). Trimming removed 2 bases at V and 7 bases at J, with 18 bases between. The CDR3 consists of 16 residues. The germline V gene has CDR1 SGDLS and CDR2 YYNGEE.

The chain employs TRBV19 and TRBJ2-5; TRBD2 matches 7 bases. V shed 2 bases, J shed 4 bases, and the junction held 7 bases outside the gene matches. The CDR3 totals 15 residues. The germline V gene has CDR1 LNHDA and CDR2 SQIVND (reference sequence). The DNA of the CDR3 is TGTGCCAGTAGTATAACTAGCGCAAATGTAGAGACCCAGTACTTC. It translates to CASSITSANVETQYF.

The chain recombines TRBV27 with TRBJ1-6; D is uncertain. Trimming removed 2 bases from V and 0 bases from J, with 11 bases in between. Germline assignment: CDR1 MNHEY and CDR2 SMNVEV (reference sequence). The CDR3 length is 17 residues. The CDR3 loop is CASSLVAGLSYNSPLHF. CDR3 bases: TGTGCCAGCAGTTTAGTTGCAGGCCTCTCCTATAATTCACCCCTCCACTTT.

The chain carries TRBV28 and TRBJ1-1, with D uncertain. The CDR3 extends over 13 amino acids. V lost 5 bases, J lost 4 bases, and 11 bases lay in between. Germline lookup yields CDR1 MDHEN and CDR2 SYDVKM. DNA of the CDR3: TGTGCCAGCAGTCCCCCCGCCGGCACTGAAGCTTTCTTT. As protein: CASSPPAGTEAFF.

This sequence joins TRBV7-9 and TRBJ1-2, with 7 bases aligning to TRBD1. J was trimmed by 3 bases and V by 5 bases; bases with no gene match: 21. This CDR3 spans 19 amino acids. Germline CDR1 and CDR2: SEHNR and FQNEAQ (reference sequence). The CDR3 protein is CASSPPNRRDSGHDYGYTF. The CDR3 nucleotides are TGTGCCAGCAGCCCACCCAACCGGCGGGACAGTGGACATGACTATGGCTACACCTTC.

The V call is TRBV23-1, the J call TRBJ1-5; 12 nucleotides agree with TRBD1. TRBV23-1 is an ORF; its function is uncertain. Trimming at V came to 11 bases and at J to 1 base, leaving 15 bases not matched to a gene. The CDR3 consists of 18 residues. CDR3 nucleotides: TGCGCCCTCTCTCGGGGGACAGGGGGCCGATCCAGCAATCAGCCCCAGCATTTT. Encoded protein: CALSRGTGGRSSNQPQHF.

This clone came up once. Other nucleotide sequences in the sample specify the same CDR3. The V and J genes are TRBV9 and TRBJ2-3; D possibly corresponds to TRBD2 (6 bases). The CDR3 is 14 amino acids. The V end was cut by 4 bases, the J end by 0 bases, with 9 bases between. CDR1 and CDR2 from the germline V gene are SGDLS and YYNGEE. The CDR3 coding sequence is TGTGCCAGCAGCCTAGGGACTAGCACAGATACGCAGTATTTT. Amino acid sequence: CASSLGTSTDTQYF.

This CDR3 is CSVDITGNTQYF. In DNA, the CDR3 is TGCAGCGTTGATATTACGGGAAATACGCAGTATTTT. The chain has TRBV29-1 and TRBJ2-3; TRBD2 might be the D (5 bases). The CDR3 covers 12 residues. Deletions cut 3 bases from V and 7 bases from J, with 11 bases between. The germline V gene encodes CDR1 SQVTM and CDR2 ANQGSEA.

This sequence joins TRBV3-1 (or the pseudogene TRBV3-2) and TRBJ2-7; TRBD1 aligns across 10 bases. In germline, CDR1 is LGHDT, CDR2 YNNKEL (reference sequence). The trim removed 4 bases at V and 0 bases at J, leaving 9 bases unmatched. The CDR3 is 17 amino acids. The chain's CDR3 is CASSPRLDRGYSYEQYF. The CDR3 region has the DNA TGTGCCAGCAGCCCCCGTTTGGACAGGGGGTACTCCTACGAGCAGTACTTC.

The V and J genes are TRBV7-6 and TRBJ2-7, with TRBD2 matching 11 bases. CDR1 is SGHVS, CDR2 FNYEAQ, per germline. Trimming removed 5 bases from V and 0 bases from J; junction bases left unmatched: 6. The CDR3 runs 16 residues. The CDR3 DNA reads TGTGCCAGCAGCAGGACTAGCGGGTCCTCCTCCTACGAGCAGTACTTC. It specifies CASSRTSGSSSYEQYF.

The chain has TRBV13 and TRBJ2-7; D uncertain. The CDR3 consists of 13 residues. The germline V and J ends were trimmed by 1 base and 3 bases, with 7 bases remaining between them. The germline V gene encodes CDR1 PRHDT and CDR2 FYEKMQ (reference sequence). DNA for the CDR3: TGTGCCAGCAGCTTAGCCACAGACTACGAGCAGTACTTC. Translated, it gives CASSLATDYEQYF.